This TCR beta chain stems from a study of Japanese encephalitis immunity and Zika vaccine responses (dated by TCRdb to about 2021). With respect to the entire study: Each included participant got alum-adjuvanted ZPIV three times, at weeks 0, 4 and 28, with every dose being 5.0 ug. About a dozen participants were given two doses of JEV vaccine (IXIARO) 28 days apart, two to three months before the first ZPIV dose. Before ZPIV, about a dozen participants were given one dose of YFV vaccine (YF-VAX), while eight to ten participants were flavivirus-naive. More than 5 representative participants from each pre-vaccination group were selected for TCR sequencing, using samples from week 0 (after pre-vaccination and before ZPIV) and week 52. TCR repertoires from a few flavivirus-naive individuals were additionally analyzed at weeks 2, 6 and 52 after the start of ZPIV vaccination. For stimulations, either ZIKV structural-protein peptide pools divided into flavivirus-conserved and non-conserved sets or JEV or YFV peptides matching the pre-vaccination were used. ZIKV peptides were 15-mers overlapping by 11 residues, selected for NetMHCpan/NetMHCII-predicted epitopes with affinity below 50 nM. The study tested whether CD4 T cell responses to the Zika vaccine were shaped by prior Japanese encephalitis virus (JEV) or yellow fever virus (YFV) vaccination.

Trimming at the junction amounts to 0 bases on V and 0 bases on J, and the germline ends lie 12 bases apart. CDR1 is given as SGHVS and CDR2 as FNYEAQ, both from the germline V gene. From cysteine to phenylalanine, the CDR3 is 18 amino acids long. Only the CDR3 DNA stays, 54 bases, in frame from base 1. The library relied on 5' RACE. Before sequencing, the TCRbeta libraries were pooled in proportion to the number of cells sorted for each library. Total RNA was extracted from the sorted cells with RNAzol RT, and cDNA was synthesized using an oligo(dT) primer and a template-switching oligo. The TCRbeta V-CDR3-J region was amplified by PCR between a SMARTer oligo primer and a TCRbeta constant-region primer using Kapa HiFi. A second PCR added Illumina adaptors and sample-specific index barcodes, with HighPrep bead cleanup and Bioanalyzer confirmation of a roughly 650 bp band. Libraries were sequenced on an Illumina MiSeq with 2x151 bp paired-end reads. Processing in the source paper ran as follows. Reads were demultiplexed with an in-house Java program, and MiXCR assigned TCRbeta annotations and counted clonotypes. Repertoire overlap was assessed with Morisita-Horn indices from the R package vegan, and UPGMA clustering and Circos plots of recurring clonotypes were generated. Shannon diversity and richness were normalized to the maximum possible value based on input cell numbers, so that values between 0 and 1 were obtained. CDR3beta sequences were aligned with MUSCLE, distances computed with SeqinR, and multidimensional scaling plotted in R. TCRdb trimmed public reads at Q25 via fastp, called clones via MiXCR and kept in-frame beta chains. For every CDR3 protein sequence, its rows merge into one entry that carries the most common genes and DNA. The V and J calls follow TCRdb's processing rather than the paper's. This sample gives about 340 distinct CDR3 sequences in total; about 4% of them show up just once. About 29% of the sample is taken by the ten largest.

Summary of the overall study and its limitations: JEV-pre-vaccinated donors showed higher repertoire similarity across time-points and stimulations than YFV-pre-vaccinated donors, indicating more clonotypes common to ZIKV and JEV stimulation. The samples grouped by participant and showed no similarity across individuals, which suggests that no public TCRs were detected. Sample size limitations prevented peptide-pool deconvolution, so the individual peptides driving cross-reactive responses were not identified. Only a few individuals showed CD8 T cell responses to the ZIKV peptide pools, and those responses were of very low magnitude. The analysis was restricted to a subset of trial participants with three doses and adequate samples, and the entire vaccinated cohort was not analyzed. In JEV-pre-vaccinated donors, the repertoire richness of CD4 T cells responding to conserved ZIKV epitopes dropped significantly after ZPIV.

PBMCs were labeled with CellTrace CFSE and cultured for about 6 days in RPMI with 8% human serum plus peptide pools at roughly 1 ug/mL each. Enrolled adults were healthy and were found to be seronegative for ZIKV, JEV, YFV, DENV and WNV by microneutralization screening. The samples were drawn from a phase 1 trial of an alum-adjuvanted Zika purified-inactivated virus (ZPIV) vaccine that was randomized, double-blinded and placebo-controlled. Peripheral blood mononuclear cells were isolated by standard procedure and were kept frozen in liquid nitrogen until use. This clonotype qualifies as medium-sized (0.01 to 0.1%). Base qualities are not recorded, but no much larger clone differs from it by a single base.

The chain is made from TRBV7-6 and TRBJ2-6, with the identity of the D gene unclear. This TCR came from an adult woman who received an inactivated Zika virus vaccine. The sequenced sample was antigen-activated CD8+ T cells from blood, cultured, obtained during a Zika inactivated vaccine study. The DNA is TGTGCCAGCAGCTTAGCGAGAGCACCCCGCTCTGGGGCCAACGTCCTGACTTTC. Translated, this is CASSLARAPRSGANVLTF.